This T cell receptor beta chain was recorded in a study of cytomegalovirus exposure and HLA in healthy donors. The study, taken as a whole, reports: Specificity for CMV antigens was confirmed in vitro for a few of the CMV-associated chains. Most observed TCR sequences were rare, whereas some public TCRs were detected in many donors. Subsequent analysis of the roughly 120 validation repertoires found a tendency for first-cohort TCR clusters to co-occur. Among TCR beta chains, those listed as cytomegalovirus-associated numbered 164.

This CDR3 has 12 residues. Germline CDR1 reads SGDLS; CDR2 reads YYNGEE. Trimming removed 5 bases at V and 4 bases at J, with 9 bases between. Clones were sequenced by immunoSEQ multiplex PCR, and TCRdb holds only the in-frame ones, with some missing. The repertoire holds about 150,000 clones, with about nine tenths as singletons. Note on this clone: Its antigen remains unidentified.

Sequencing input: PBMCs. The TCR originated in a man aged 18 to 30 in good health and CMV-seronegative. The V call is TRBV9, the J call TRBJ1-1; D unresolved. CDR3 bases: TGTGCCAGCAGGGGAGGCGGCACTGAAGCTTTCTTT. This translates into CASRGGGTEAFF. Based on the CDR3 plus reference TRBV9 and TRBJ1-1, the full variable domain is DSGVTQTPKHLITATGQRVTLRCSPRSGDLSVYWYQQSLDQGLQFLIQYYNGEERAKGNILERFSAQQFPDLHSELNLSSLELGDSALYFCASRGGGTEAFFGQGTRLTVV.